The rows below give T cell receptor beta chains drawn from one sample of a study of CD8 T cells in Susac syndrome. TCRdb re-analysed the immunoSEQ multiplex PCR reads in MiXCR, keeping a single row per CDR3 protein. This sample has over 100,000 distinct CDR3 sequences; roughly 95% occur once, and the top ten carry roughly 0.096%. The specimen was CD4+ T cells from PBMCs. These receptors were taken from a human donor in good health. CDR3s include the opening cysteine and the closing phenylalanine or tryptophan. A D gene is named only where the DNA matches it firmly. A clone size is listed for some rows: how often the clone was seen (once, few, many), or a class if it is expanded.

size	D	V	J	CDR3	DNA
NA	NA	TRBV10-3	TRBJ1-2	CAISGGNYGYTF	TGTGCCATCAGTGGGGGAAACTATGGCTACACCTTC
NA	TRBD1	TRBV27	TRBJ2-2	CASSLGTGANTGELFF	TGTGCCAGCAGTTTAGGGACAGGGGCGAACACCGGGGAGCTGTTTTTT
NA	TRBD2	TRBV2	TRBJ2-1	CASSDGTSGRFGNEQFF	TGTGCCAGCAGTGATGGGACTAGCGGGAGGTTCGGCAATGAGCAGTTCTTC
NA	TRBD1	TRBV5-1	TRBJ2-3	CASSLAGQGTDTQYF	TGCGCCAGCAGCTTGGCCGGACAGGGCACAGATACGCAGTATTTT
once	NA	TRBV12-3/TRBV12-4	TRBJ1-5	CASSPTTVNSNQPQHF	TGTGCCAGCAGTCCGACGACAGTTAATAGCAATCAGCCCCAGCATTTT
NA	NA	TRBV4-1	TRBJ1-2	CASSQREGSDGYTF	TGCGCCAGCAGCCAGCGGGAGGGATCCGACGGCTACACCTTC
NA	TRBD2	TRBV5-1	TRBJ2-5	CASSLKLAGGETQYF	TGCGCCAGCAGCTTGAAGCTAGCGGGAGGAGAGACCCAGTACTTC
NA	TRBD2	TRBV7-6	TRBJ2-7	CASSSSGTSGLLGQYF	TGTGCCAGCAGCTCCTCCGGGACTAGCGGTCTCCTCGGGCAGTACTTC
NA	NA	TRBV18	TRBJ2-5	CASSLWRAETQYF	TGTGCCAGCTCACTGTGGAGGGCCGAGACCCAGTACTTC
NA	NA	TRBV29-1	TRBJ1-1	CSVRGATEAFF	TGCAGCGTGCGGGGGGCGACTGAAGCTTTCTTT
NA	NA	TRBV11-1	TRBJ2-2	CASSRRFGELFF	TGTGCCAGCAGCCGCCGCTTCGGGGAGCTGTTTTTT
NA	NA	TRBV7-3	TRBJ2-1	CASSLSPLNEQFF	TGTGCCAGCAGCTTATCCCCGCTCAATGAGCAGTTCTTC
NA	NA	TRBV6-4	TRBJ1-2	CASSSPYGYTF	TGTGCCAGCAGTTCGCCATATGGCTACACCTTC
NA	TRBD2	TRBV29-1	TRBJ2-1	CSVGRRPSGYNEQFF	TGCAGCGTTGGCCGGCGCCCTAGCGGCTACAATGAGCAGTTCTTC
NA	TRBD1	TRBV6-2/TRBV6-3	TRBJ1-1	CASSADRAPMNTEAFF	TGTGCCAGCAGCGCCGACAGGGCTCCCATGAACACTGAAGCTTTCTTT
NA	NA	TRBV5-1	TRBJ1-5	CASSLSSGSNQPQHF	TGCGCCAGCAGCTTGTCATCCGGAAGCAATCAGCCCCAGCATTTT
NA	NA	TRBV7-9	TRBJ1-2	CASSLVGSYGYTF	TGTGCCAGCAGCCTCGTTGGCAGCTATGGCTACACCTTC
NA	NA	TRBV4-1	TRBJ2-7	CASSQGRGTHSYEQYF	TGCGCCAGCAGCCAGGGTCGGGGGACCCACTCCTACGAGCAGTACTTC
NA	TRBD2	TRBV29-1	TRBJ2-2	CSVASGGPINTGELFF	TGCAGCGTTGCTAGCGGGGGCCCTATAAACACCGGGGAGCTGTTTTTT
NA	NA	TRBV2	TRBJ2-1	CASSERVRSNEQFF	TGTGCCAGCAGTGAAAGGGTCCGTAGCAATGAGCAGTTCTTC
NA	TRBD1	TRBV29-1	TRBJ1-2	CSVGGGQGNYGYTF	TGCAGCGTTGGGGGGGGACAGGGGAACTATGGCTACACCTTC
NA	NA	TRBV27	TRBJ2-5	CASRVAMRGQETQYF	TGTGCCAGCAGAGTGGCGATGCGGGGTCAAGAGACCCAGTACTTC
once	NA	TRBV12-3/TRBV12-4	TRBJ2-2	CASTTATTSNTGELFF	TGTGCCAGCACCACCGCGACTACGTCGAACACCGGGGAGCTGTTTTTT
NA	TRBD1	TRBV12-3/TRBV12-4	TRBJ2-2	CASSTRDRKGNTGELFF	TGTGCCAGCAGTACCCGGGACAGAAAAGGGAACACCGGGGAGCTGTTTTTT
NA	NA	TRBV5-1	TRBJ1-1	CASSFEWANTEAFF	TGCGCCAGCAGCTTTGAGTGGGCGAACACTGAAGCTTTCTTT
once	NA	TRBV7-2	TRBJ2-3	CASSLLRGGSTDTQYF	TGTGCCAGCAGCCTCCTCAGGGGAGGATCGACAGATACGCAGTATTTT
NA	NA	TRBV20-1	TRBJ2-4	CSATGRGNIQYF	TGCAGTGCCACAGGGCGGGGAAACATTCAGTACTTC
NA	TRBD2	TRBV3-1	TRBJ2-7	CASSQAGTSGSGEQYF	TGTGCCAGCAGCCAAGCCGGGACTAGCGGGAGCGGCGAGCAGTACTTC
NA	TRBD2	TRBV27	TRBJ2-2	CASKAGGRNTGELFF	TGTGCTTCCAAGGCGGGAGGCCGGAACACCGGGGAGCTGTTTTTT
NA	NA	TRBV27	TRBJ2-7	CASRRGTHYEQYF	TGTGCCAGCAGGAGAGGGACACACTACGAGCAGTACTTC
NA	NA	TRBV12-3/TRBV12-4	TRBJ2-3	CASSKLPDTQYF	TGTGCCAGCAGCAAACTCCCAGATACGCAGTATTTT
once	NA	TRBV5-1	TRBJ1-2	CASSSPGLDGYTF	TGCGCCAGCAGCTCCCCGGGCCTCGATGGCTACACCTTC
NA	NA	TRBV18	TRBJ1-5	CASSPRGTQGQPQHF	TGTGCCAGCTCACCGAGGGGCACACAGGGACAGCCCCAGCATTTT
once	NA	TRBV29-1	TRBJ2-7	CSVVNSLREQYF	TGCAGCGTTGTAAACTCCCTACGAGAGCAGTACTTC
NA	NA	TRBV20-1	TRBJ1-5	CSAISGGDGNQPQHF	TGCAGTGCTATCTCCGGGGGTGATGGCAATCAGCCCCAGCATTTT
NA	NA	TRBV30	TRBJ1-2	CAWRLQGGHGYTF	TGTGCCTGGAGATTACAGGGAGGGCATGGCTACACCTTC
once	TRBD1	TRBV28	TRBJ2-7	CASSGIGQASSYEQYF	TGTGCCAGCAGTGGGATAGGACAGGCAAGCTCCTACGAGCAGTACTTC
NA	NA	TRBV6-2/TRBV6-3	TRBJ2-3	CASQGLGVADTQYF	TGTGCCAGCCAGGGTCTGGGTGTGGCAGATACGCAGTATTTT
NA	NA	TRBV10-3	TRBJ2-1	CAISEDQAISEQFF	TGTGCCATCAGTGAGGATCAGGCGATATCTGAGCAGTTCTTC
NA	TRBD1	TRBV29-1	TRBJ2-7	CSVEDPQGAPYEQYF	TGCAGCGTTGAAGATCCCCAGGGGGCGCCGTACGAGCAGTACTTC
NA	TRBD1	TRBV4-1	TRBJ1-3	CASSPTGTNSGNTIYF	TGCGCCAGCAGCCCGACAGGGACGAACTCTGGAAACACCATATATTTT
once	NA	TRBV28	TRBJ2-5	CASRYQEETQYF	TGTGCCAGCAGGTATCAGGAAGAGACCCAGTACTTC
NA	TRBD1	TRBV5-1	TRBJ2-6	CASSFTRDRGTPGANVLTF	TGCGCCAGCAGCTTTACCCGGGACAGGGGGACCCCTGGGGCCAACGTCCTGACTTTC
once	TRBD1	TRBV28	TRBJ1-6	CASSGDRVNSPLHF	TGTGCCAGCAGTGGGGACAGGGTTAATTCACCCCTCCACTTT
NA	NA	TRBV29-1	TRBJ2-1	CSVERQVYNEQFF	TGCAGCGTTGAGCGACAGGTCTACAATGAGCAGTTCTTC
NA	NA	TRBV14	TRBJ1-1	CASSQDNGMNTEAFF	TGTGCCAGCAGCCAAGATAACGGAATGAACACTGAAGCTTTCTTT
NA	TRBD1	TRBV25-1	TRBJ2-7	CASSDPDRAGQYF	TGTGCCAGCAGTGACCCTGACAGGGCTGGGCAGTACTTC
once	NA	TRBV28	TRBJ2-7	CASSLGGLTYEQYF	TGTGCCAGCAGTTTGGGGGGTTTGACCTACGAGCAGTACTTC
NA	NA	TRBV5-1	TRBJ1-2	CASSPNGLPYYGYTF	TGCGCCAGCAGCCCAAATGGCCTTCCCTACTATGGCTACACCTTC
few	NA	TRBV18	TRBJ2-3	CASSPPTYTDTQYF	TGTGCCAGCTCACCACCGACCTACACAGATACGCAGTATTTT
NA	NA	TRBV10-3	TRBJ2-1	CAISPGSSYNEQFF	TGTGCCATCAGTCCGGGGAGCTCCTACAATGAGCAGTTCTTC
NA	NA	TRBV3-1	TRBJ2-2	CASSLGIRNTGELFF	TGTGCCAGCAGCCTTGGGATACGAAACACCGGGGAGCTGTTTTTT
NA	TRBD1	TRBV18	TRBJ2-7	CASSPGGEQYF	TGTGCCAGCTCGCCAGGGGGCGAGCAGTACTTC
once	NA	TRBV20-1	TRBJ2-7	CSAREGLYEQYF	TGCAGTGCTAGAGAAGGTTTGTACGAGCAGTACTTC
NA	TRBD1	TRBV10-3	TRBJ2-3	CAIGWGTGDPDTQYF	TGTGCCATCGGGTGGGGGACAGGGGATCCAGATACGCAGTATTTT